These T cell receptor beta chains were read from a single sample in a study of patients and donors after allogeneic stem cell transplantation. Each CDR3 protein gets one entry after TCRdb re-called the RT-PCR reads with MiXCR. The sample consists of some 150,000 distinct CDR3 sequences, roughly two fifths of them appearing once. Sequencing was carried out using blood, either unsorted or a sorted T cell fraction (not recorded which). The source is a human donor who was either an allogeneic HSCT recipient or a stem cell or donor lymphocyte infusion donor (not recorded which). It is not recorded whose cells these are; they may come from a transplant donor. Both conserved end residues are part of each CDR3. Each record gives: V gene, J gene, D gene, CDR3 length, clone size, CDR3 protein, CDR3 DNA. D genes are given only for firm matches. Clone size appears in some rows only: once, few, many, or a class for an expanded clone.

TRBV10-3	TRBJ2-3	-	13	few	CAISAFSTDTQYF	TGTGCCATCAGTGCATTTAGCACAGATACGCAGTATTTT
TRBV24-1	TRBJ2-5	-	15	-	CATSDLEAGPETQYF	TGTGCCACCAGTGACCTCGAGGCAGGCCCAGAGACCCAGTACTTC
TRBV7-2	TRBJ1-2	TRBD1	14	-	CASSPRTGVSGYTF	TGTGCCAGCAGCCCACGGACAGGCGTCAGTGGCTACACCTTC
TRBV4-2	TRBJ1-1	TRBD1	16	many	CASSQEADRGNTEAFF	TGTGCCAGCAGCCAAGAGGCGGACAGGGGGAACACTGAAGCTTTCTTT
TRBV9	TRBJ1-4	TRBD1	15	few	CASSVMTGSVEKLFF	TGTGCCAGCAGCGTCATGACAGGGTCAGTCGAAAAACTGTTTTTT
TRBV25-1	TRBJ1-4	-	11	-	CASMVGEKLFF	TGTGCCAGCATGGTGGGTGAAAAACTGTTTTTT
TRBV11-2	TRBJ1-1	-	12	-	CASSQAPGGAFF	TGTGCCAGCAGCCAGGCTCCCGGCGGGGCTTTCTTT
TRBV12-3/TRBV12-4	TRBJ1-5	-	13	few	CASSGSAGVSQHF	TGTGCCAGCAGCGGGTCCGCAGGCGTGTCCCAGCATTTT
TRBV30	TRBJ1-1	-	13	-	CAWSVQMGVKAFF	TGTGCCTGGAGTGTACAGATGGGGGTGAAAGCTTTCTTT
TRBV27	TRBJ2-7	TRBD2	13	-	CASTSGGYHEQYF	TGTGCCAGCACATCGGGGGGGTACCACGAGCAGTACTTC
TRBV6-2/TRBV6-3	TRBJ1-5	-	15	few	CASSHFGGRNQPQHF	TGTGCCAGCAGTCACTTTGGTGGGCGGAATCAGCCCCAGCATTTT
TRBV4-3	TRBJ2-1	-	13	-	CASSQEGGNEQFF	TGCGCCAGCAGCCAAGAGGGGGGCAATGAGCAGTTCTTC
TRBV7-8	TRBJ2-3	-	12	-	CASSFYPDTQYF	TGTGCCAGCAGCTTCTACCCAGATACGCAGTATTTT
TRBV6-5	TRBJ1-1	-	11	few	CASSYDTEAFF	TGTGCCAGCAGTTACGACACTGAAGCTTTCTTT
TRBV6-1	TRBJ2-1	TRBD2	15	-	CATTIAGGAYNEQFF	TGTGCCACCACTATAGCGGGGGGAGCATACAATGAGCAGTTCTTC
TRBV6-2/TRBV6-3	TRBJ1-6	-	16	few	CASSSRPRRHNSPLHF	TGTGCCAGCAGTTCCCGCCCACGCCGCCATAATTCACCCCTCCACTTT
TRBV28	TRBJ2-1	-	16	-	CASSLPSDYSYNEQFF	TGTGCCAGCAGTTTACCCTCAGACTACTCCTACAATGAGCAGTTCTTC
TRBV5-6	TRBJ1-6	-	16	few	CASKGGESSYNSPLHF	TGTGCCAGCAAGGGAGGGGAAAGCTCCTATAATTCACCCCTCCACTTT
TRBV9	TRBJ2-1	-	16	once	CASSVAGLTVYNEQFF	TGTGCCAGCAGCGTAGCTGGGCTGACGGTCTACAATGAGCAGTTCTTC
TRBV7-9	TRBJ2-5	-	10	-	CASRSETQYF	TGTGCCAGCCGCTCGGAGACCCAGTACTTC
TRBV7-9	TRBJ1-5	-	16	-	CASSLADTTPNQPQHF	TGTGCCAGCAGCTTAGCGGACACCACCCCAAACCAGCCCCAGCATTTT
TRBV15	TRBJ1-5	-	16	-	CATSRDLSTGNQPQHF	TGTGCCACCAGCAGAGATTTATCGACAGGCAATCAGCCCCAGCATTTT
TRBV19	TRBJ1-1	-	11	few	CASGGKAEAFF	TGTGCCAGTGGAGGGAAGGCTGAAGCTTTCTTT
TRBV6-5	TRBJ1-1	-	14	many	CASSYSGMNTEAFF	TGTGCCAGCAGTTACTCTGGGATGAACACTGAAGCTTTCTTT
TRBV4-3	TRBJ2-4	-	14	-	CASSQDSRGNIQYF	TGCGCCAGCAGCCAAGATTCAAGGGGAAACATTCAGTACTTC
TRBV12-3/TRBV12-4	TRBJ2-5	TRBD1	14	-	CASSSPTGEETQYF	TGTGCCAGCAGTTCTCCTACAGGGGAAGAGACCCAGTACTTC
TRBV9	TRBJ1-2	-	12	-	CASTSLGGGYTF	TGTGCCAGCACTTCGCTGGGGGGAGGCTACACCTTC
TRBV6-1	TRBJ1-6	-	14	-	CASSEGLAGEPLHF	TGTGCCAGCAGTGAAGGATTGGCAGGAGAACCCCTCCACTTT
TRBV4-2	TRBJ1-1	-	16	-	CASSQSVQLMNTEAFF	TGTGCCAGCAGCCAAAGTGTCCAGTTGATGAACACTGAAGCTTTCTTT
TRBV5-1	TRBJ1-1	-	13	-	CASSFNGNTEAFF	TGCGCCAGCAGCTTCAACGGGAACACTGAAGCTTTCTTT
TRBV3-1	TRBJ2-1	TRBD2	15	once	CASSQDGGAIDEQFF	TGTGCCAGCAGCCAAGACGGGGGGGCCATCGATGAGCAGTTCTTC
TRBV28	TRBJ1-3	-	14	few	CASGGRSSGNTIYF	TGTGCCAGCGGGGGCAGGTCCTCTGGAAACACCATATATTTT
TRBV27	TRBJ2-7	TRBD1	13	-	CASSLTGFDEQYF	TGTGCCAGCAGTTTGACAGGGTTCGACGAGCAGTACTTC
TRBV27	TRBJ1-5	-	15	few	CASSLSYRANQPQHF	TGTGCCAGCAGTTTATCATACAGGGCGAATCAGCCCCAGCATTTT
TRBV12-3/TRBV12-4	TRBJ2-7	-	14	-	CASSLGGTGYEQYF	TGTGCCAGCAGTTTAGGGGGAACAGGCTACGAGCAGTACTTC
TRBV25-1	TRBJ2-1	TRBD1	16	-	CASSGPGQGFYNEQFF	TGTGCCAGCAGTGGACCGGGACAGGGATTCTACAATGAGCAGTTCTTC